What follows describes a single TCR beta chain. The antigen remains unidentified. The same CDR3 can be traced to other DNA sequences in this sample. The data were taken from a study of shared clonotypes between healthy human individuals. V lost 4 bases and J lost 1, with 4 bases in between. Germline-derived CDR1 and CDR2 are MNHEY and SVGAGI. The CDR3 has 13 amino acids. Findings of the study overall: Genetic and exposure-history diversity was limited by the small donor number. Only blood was sampled, and tissue TCR repertoires likely differ from blood ones.

TCRdb keeps only in-frame clones here, not all; method: immunoSEQ multiplex PCR. The sample yields 110,000 or so clones, around two thirds seen once. The sample was memory CD8+ T cells sorted from blood. Documented subset: CD45RO+ cells pooled with CCR7-negative TemRA cells. The rearrangement links TRBV6-5 to TRBJ2-2; D not certain. The sequence came from a woman in her 30s in good health. In DNA, the CDR3 is TGTGCCAGCAGTTCGGGGAACACCGGGGAGCTGTTTTTT. Protein sequence: CASSSGNTGELFF.